The sample holds many counts of the clone carrying this T cell receptor (beta chain). The source of the sample is a study of spatial heterogeneity in lung cancer. This sample's time point: sample taken at primary tumor resection. Unsorted samples of tumor, nontumor lung or frozen PBMC had their whole RNA sequenced. Donation came from some 73 patients with untreated early-stage non-small cell lung cancer. V lost 3 bases to trimming and J lost 5 bases, with 14 bases between them. The CDR3 is made up of 14 amino acids. The germline V gene has CDR1 KGHSH and CDR2 LQKENI. TCR cDNA molecules each carried a unique molecular identifier. One entry per CDR3 protein, called by TCRdb with MiXCR from the 5' RACE reads. Of about 12,000 distinct CDR3 sequences listed, roughly 6.2% are singletons.

The clonotype was recovered from a male donor with early-stage non-small cell lung cancer. The chain combines TRBV18 with TRBJ2-7, with D perhaps matching TRBD1 or TRBD2 (6 bases each). The sample here was normal lung tissue next to the tumor, taken at surgery. As DNA, the CDR3 is TGTGCCAGCTCACCTTTGGGGGGCTGGGACGAGCAGTACTTC. Protein: CASSPLGGWDEQYF.